A selection of T cell receptor beta chains follows, all from one sample in a study of T cell repertoires in cytomegalovirus infection. TCRdb re-called the reads with MiXCR, one entry per CDR3 protein. The data show approximately 700,000 distinct CDR3 sequences, 35% to 40% seen once. Sequencing input: PBMCs. The receptor source for this set is a human donor in good health (CMV status not recorded). Some clones in this sample may be carry-over from other donors' samples. The CDR3 runs from the conserved cysteine through the conserved F or W.

>TRBV10-3|TRBJ2-1
CAISESTNRDDNEQFF
>TRBV29-1|TRBJ2-5
CSVDLQVGETQYF
>TRBV6-2/TRBV6-3|TRBJ1-5
CASSYGRSSYQPQHF
>TRBV12-3/TRBV12-4|TRBJ2-5
CASSPGGMGKTQYF
>TRBV28|TRBJ1-1
CAVIHGDTEAFF
>TRBV7-9|TRBJ1-1
CASRHLGVNTEAFF
>TRBV19|TRBJ2-7
CASTDRGGSYEQYF
>TRBV18|TRBJ2-2
CASSPERQANTGELFF
>TRBV7-9|TRBJ2-3
CASSLVVGDLEYF
>TRBV5-1|TRBJ2-2
CASSLGQINTGELFF
>TRBV2|TRBJ1-2
CASSGEAPGYGYTF
>TRBV5-1|TRBJ1-1
CASSLDLAGELAEAFF
>TRBV28|TRBJ2-1
CASSFDRGPSREQFF
>TRBV6-5|TRBJ2-3
CASSYSNPQTSGRATDTQYF
>TRBV11-1|TRBJ2-3
CASSSSGGTSTDTQYF
>TRBV12-3/TRBV12-4|TRBJ2-3
CASSLGLGQGPSTDTQYF
>TRBV20-1|TRBJ2-1
CSASTSGRAPIYNEQFF
>TRBV6-6|TRBJ2-7
CASREGTGTYEQYF
>TRBV28|TRBJ2-7
CASSHGGAYEQYF
>TRBV7-3|TRBJ1-1
CASSSGTLRGTEAFF
>TRBV7-2|TRBJ1-4
CASSFTHEKLSF
>TRBV6-1|TRBJ1-5
CASSEAVTGGSPQHF
>TRBV7-2|TRBJ2-2
CASSFTRTTGELFF
>TRBV28|TRBJ2-6
CASRDSLSGANVLTF
>TRBV24-1|TRBJ1-5
CATSDSDRGNQPQHF
>TRBV28|TRBJ1-5
CASISRGDRGQQPQHF
>TRBV29-1|TRBJ2-6
CSVGAGLGSGANVLTF
>TRBV6-1|TRBJ2-7
CASTGLAGGSYEQYF
>TRBV7-3|TRBJ2-3
CASSLGGGSTQYF
>TRBV7-9|TRBJ2-7
CASSGPSGGAFEQYF
>TRBV11-2|TRBJ2-1
CASSLAGLAGGGPYNEQFF
>TRBV28|TRBJ1-2
CASGGFGYGYTF
>TRBV27|TRBJ1-5
CASSYELNQPQHF
>TRBV15|TRBJ2-5
CATIRDHPGQETQYF
>TRBV25-1|TRBJ1-4
CASSERHQREKLFF